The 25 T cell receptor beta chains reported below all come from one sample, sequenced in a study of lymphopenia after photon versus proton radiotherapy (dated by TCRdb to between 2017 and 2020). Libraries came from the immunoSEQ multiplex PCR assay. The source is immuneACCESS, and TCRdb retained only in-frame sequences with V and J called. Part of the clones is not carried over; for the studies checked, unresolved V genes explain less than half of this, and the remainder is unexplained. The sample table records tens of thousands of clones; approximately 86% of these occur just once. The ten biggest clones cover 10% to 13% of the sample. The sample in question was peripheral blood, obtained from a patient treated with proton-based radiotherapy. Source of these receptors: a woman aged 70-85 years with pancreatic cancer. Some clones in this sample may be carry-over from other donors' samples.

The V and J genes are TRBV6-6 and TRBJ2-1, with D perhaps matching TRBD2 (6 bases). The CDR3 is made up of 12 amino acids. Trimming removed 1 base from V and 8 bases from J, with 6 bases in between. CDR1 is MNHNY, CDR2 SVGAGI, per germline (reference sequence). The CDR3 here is CASSYWGDEQFF. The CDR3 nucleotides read TGTGCCAGCAGTTACTGGGGGGATGAGCAGTTCTTC.

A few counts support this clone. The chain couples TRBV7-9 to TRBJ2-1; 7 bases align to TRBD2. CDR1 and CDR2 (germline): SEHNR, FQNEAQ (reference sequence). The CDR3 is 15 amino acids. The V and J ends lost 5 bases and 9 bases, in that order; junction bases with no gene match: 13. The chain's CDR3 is CASSMPSGSSSEQFF. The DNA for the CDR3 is TGTGCCAGCAGCATGCCTAGCGGCTCAAGTAGTGAGCAGTTCTTC.

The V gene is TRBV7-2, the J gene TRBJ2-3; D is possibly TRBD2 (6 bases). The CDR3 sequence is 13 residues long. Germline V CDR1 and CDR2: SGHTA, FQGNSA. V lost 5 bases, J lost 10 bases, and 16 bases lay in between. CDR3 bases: TGTGCCAGCAGCGCCGGGGTCCCGGGGGCGCAGTATTTT. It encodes CASSAGVPGAQYF.

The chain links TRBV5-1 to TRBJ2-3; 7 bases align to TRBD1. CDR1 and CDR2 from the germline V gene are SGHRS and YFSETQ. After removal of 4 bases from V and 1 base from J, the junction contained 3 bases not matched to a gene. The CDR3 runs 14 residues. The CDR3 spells CASSVGTGTDTQYF. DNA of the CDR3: TGCGCCAGCAGCGTAGGGACAGGCACAGATACGCAGTATTTT.

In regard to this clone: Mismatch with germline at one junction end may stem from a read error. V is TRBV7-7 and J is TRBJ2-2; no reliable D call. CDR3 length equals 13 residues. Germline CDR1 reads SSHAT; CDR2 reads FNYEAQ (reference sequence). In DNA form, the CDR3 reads TGTGCTAGCAGCTTAGCCGGCACCGGGGAGCTGTTTTTT. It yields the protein CASSLAGTGELFF.

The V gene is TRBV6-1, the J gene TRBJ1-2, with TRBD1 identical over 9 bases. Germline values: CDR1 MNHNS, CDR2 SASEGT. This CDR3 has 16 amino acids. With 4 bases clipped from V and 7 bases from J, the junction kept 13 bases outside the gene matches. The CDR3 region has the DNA TGTGCCAGCAGTGCCGGGCGGGGACAGGGCGCTGGTGGCTACACCTTC. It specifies CASSAGRGQGAGGYTF.

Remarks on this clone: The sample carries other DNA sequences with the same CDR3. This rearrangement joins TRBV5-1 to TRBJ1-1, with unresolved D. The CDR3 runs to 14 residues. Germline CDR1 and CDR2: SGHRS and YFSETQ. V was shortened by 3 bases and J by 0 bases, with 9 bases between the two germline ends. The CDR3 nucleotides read TGCGCCAGCAGCTCGGACGGGATGAACACTGAAGCTTTCTTT. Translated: CASSSDGMNTEAFF.

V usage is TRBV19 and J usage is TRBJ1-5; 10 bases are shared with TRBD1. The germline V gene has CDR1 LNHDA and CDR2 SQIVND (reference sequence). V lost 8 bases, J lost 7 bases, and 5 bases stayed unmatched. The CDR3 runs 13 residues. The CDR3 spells CASGGTGAQPQHF. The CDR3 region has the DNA TGTGCCAGTGGGGGGACAGGGGCCCAGCCCCAGCATTTT.

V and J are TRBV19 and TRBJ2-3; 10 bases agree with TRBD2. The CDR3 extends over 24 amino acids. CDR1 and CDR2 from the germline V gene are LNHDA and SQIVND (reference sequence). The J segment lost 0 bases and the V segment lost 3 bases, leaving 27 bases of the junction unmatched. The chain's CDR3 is CASSIFPLAGITTLTGYSTDTQYF. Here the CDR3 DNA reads TGTGCCAGTAGTATTTTCCCACTAGCGGGGATAACGACCCTTACTGGATATAGCACAGATACGCAGTATTTT.

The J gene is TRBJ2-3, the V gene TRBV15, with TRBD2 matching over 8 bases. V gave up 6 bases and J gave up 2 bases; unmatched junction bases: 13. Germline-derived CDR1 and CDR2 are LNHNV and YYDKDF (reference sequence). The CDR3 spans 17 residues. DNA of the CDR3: TGTGCCACCAGAACATTGGGAGGGCGGGAGGTCACAGATACGCAGTATTTT. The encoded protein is CATRTLGGREVTDTQYF.

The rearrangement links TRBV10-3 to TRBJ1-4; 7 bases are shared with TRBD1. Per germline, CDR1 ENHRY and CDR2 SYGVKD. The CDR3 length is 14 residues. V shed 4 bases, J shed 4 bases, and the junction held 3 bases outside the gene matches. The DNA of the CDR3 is TGTGCCATCAGTGGGGGGACAGATAATGAAAAACTGTTTTTT. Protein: CAISGGTDNEKLFF.

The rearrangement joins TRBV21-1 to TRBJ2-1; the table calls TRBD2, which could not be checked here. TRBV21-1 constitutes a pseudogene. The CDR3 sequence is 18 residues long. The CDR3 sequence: CASSIRTGTSGRGDEQFF. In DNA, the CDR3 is TGTGCCAGCAGCATACGGACCGGGACTAGCGGGAGGGGGGATGAGCAGTTCTTC.

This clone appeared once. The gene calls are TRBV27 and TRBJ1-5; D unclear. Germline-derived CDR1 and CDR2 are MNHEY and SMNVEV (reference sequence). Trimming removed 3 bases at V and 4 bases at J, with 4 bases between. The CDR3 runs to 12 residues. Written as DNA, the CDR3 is TGTGCCAGCAGTTTTATAAATCAGCCCCAGCATTTT. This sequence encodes CASSFINQPQHF.

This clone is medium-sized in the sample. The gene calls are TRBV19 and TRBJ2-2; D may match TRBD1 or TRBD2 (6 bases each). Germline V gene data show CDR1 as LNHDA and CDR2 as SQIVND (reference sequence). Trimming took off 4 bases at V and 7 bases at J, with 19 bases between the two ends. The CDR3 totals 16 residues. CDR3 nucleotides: TGTGCCAGTAGTACTGGAGGGACAAACAGGGACGGGGAGCTGTTTTTT. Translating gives CASSTGGTNRDGELFF.

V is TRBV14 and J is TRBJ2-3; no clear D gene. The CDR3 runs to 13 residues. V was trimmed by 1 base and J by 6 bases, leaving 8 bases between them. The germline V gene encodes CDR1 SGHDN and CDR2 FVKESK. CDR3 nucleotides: TGTGCCAGCAGCCAAGTGTTTCAGGATACGCAGTATTTT. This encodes CASSQVFQDTQYF.

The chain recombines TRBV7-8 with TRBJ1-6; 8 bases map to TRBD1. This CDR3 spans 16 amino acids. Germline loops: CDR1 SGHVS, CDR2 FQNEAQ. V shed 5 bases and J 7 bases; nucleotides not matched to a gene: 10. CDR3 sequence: CASSELDRGDNSPLHF. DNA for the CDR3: TGTGCCAGCAGCGAACTTGACAGGGGTGACAATTCACCCCTCCACTTT.

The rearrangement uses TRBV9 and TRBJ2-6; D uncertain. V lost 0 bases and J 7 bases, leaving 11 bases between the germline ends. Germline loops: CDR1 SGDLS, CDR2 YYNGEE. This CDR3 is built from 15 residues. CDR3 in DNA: TGTGCCAGCAGCGTAGGACCGGGTTTTGCCAACGTCCTGACTTTC. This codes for CASSVGPGFANVLTF.

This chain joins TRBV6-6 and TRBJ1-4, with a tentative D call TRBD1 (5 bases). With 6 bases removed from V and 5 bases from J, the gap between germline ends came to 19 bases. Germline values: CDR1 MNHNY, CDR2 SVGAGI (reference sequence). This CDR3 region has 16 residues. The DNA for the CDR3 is TGTGCCAGCAGACTTACCCCCGGGACGGGGAATGAAAAACTGTTTTTT. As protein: CASRLTPGTGNEKLFF.

The CDR3 sequence: CASSLGLAGGLIAKNIQYF. The DNA for the CDR3 is TGTGCCAGCAGCTTAGGGCTAGCGGGAGGCCTCATAGCCAAAAACATTCAGTACTTC. The rearrangement joins TRBV7-9 to TRBJ2-4; the match to TRBD2 covers 11 bases. This CDR3 spans 19 amino acids. V trimming: 1 base; J trimming: 0 bases; junction bases outside the gene matches: 8. The germline CDR1 and CDR2 sequences are SEHNR and FQNEAQ (reference sequence).

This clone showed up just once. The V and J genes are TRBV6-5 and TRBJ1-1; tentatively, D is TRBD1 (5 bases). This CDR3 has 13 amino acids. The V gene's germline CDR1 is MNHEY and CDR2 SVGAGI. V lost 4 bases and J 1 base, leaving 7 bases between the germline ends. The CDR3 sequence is CASSSDRNTEAFF. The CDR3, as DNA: TGTGCCAGCAGTTCCGACAGGAACACTGAAGCTTTCTTT.

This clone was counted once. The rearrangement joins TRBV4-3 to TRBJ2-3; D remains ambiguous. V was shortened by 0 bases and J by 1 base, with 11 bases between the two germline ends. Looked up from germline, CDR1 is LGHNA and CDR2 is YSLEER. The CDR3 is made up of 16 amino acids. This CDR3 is CASSQDNPSGTDTQYF. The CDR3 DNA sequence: TGCGCCAGCAGCCAAGATAATCCTAGTGGCACAGATACGCAGTATTTT.

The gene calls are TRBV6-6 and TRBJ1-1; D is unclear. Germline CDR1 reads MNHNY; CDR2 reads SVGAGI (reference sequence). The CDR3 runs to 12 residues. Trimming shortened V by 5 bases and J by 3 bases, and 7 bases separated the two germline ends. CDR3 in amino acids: CASSMGYTEAFF. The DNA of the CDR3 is TGTGCCAGCAGTATGGGCTACACTGAAGCTTTCTTT.

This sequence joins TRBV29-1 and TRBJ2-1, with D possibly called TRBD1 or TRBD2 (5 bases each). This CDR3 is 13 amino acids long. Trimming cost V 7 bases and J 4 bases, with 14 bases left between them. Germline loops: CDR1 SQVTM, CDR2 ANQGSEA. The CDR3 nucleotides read TGCAGCGGAGCCGGGACGACGTACAATGAGCAGTTCTTC. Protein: CSGAGTTYNEQFF.

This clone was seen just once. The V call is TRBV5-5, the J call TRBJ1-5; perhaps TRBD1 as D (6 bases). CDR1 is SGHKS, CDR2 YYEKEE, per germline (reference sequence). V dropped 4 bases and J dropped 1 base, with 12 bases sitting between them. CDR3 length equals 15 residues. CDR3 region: CASSLEGGSNQPQHF. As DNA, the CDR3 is TGTGCCAGCAGCCTGGAGGGGGGAAGCAATCAGCCCCAGCATTTT.

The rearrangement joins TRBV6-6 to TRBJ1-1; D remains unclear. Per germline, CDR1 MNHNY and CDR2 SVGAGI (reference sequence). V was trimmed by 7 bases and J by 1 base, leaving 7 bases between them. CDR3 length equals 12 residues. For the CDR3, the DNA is TGTGCCAGCAACGGAGAGAACACTGAAGCTTTCTTT. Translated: CASNGENTEAFF.